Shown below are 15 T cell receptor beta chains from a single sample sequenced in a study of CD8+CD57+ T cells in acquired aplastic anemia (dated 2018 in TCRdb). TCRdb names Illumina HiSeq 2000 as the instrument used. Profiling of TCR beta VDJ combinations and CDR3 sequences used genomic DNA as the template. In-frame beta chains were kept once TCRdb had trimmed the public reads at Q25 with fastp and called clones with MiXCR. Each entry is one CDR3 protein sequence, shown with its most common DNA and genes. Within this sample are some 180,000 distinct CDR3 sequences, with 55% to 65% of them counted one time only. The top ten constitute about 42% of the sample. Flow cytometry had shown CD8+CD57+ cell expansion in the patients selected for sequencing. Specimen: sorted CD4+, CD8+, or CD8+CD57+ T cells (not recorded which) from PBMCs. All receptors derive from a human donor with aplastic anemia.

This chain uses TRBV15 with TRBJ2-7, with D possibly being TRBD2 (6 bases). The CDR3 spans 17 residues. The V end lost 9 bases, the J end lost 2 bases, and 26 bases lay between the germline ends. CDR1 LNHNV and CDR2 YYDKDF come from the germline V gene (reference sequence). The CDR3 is CATSLRLRWEDTYEQYF. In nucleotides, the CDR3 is TGTGCCACTTCCTTACGGTTAAGATGGGAGGACACCTACGAGCAGTACTTC.

CDR3 DNA sequence: TGTGCCACCAGCAGAGAGGGAGGAAGCTCCTACGAGCAGTACTTC. As protein: CATSREGGSSYEQYF. This chain links TRBV15 with TRBJ2-7; D perhaps matches TRBD2 (6 bases). Germline lookup yields CDR1 LNHNV and CDR2 YYDKDF (reference sequence). The CDR3 sequence is 15 residues long. V lost 0 bases and J lost 0, with 9 bases in between.

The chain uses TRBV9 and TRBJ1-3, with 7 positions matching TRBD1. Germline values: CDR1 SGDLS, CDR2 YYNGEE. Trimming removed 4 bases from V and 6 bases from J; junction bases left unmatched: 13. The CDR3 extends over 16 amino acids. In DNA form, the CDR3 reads TGTGCCAGCAGCCGTCGGGGAGGGGGCAGAGAAAACACCATATATTTT. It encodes CASSRRGGGRENTIYF.

The CDR3 is CASTEGGLITEAFF. As DNA, the CDR3 is TGTGCCAGCACCGAGGGGGGGCTGATTACTGAAGCTTTCTTT. The chain is built from TRBV2 and TRBJ1-1, with a possible D match to TRBD1 (6 bases). CDR3 length: 14 residues. Germline loops: CDR1 SNHLY, CDR2 FYNNEI. Trimming pared 7 bases from V and 5 bases from J, leaving 17 bases between.

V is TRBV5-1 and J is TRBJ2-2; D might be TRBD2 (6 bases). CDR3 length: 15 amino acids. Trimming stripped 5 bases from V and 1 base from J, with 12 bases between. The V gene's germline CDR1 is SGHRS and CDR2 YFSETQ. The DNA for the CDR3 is TGCGCCAGCAGGTACGGGAGCCAGAACACCGGGGAGCTGTTTTTT. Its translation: CASRYGSQNTGELFF.

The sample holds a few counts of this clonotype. Here the CDR3 DNA reads TGCAGTGCAGCACCGGCCGGGTACGAGCAGTACTTC. Protein sequence: CSAAPAGYEQYF. The genes are TRBV20-1 and TRBJ2-7; unclear D gene. The CDR3 consists of 12 residues. The V gene lost 6 bases and the J gene lost 4 bases, with 13 bases spanning the gap. Germline V gives CDR1 DFQATT, CDR2 SNEGSKA (reference sequence).

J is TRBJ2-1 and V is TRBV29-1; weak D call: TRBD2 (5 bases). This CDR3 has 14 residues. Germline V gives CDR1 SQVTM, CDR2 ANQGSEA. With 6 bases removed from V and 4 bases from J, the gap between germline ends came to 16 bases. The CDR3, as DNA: TGCAGCGTACGTACCCCCGGGGAATACAATGAGCAGTTCTTC. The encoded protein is CSVRTPGEYNEQFF.

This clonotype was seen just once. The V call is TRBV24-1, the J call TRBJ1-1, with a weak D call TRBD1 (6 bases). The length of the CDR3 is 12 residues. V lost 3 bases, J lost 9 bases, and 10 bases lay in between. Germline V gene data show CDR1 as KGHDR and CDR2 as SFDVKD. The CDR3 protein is CATSDLQGKAFF. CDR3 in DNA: TGTGCCACCAGTGATCTACAGGGAAAAGCTTTCTTT.

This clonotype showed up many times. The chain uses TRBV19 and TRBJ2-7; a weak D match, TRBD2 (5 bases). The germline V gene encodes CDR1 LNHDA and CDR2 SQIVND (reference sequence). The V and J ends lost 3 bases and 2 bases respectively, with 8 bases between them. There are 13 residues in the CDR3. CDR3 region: CASSIGLTYEQYF. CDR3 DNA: TGTGCCAGTAGTATCGGACTGACCTACGAGCAGTACTTC.

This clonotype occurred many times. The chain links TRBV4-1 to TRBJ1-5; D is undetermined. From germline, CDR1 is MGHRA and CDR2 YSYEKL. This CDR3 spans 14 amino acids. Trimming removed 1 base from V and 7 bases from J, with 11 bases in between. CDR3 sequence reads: CASSQVGVGQPQHF. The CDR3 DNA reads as TGCGCCAGCAGCCAAGTCGGGGTCGGGCAGCCCCAGCATTTT.

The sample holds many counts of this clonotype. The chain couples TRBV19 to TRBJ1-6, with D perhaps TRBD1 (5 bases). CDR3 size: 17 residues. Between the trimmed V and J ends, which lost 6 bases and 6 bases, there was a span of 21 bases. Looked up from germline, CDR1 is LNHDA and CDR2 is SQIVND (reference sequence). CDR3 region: CASSIMAGTSPNSPLHF. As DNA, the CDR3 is TGTGCCAGTAGCATTATGGCAGGGACTTCCCCTAATTCACCCCTCCACTTT.

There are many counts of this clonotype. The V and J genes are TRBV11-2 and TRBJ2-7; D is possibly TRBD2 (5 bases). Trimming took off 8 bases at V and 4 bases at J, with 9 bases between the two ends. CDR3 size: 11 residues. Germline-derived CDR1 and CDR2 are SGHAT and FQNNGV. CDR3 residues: CASHGEYEQYF. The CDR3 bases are TGTGCCAGCCACGGGGAGTACGAGCAGTACTTC.

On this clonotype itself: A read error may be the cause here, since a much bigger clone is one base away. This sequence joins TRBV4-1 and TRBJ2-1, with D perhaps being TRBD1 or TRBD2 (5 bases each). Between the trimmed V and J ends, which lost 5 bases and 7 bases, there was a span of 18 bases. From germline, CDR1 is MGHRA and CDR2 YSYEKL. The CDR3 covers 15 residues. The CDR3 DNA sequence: TGCGCCAGCAGCTATAGGGTGGGGGAGCCAAATGAGCAGTTCTTC. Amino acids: CASSYRVGEPNEQFF.

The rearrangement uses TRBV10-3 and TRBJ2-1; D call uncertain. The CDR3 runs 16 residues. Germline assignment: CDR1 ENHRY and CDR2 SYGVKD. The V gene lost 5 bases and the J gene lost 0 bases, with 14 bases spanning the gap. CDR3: CAISSSTGSSYNEQFF. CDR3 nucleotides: TGTGCCATCAGTTCCTCGACTGGAAGCTCCTACAATGAGCAGTTCTTC.

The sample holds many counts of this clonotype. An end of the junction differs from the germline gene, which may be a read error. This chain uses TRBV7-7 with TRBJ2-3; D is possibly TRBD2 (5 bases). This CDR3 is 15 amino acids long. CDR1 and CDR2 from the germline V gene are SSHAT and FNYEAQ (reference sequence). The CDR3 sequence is CASSLGLEDTDTQYF. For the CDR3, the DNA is TGTGCTAGCAGCTTAGGACTGGAAGACACAGATACGCAGTATTTT. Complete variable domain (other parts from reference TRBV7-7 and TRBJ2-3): GAGVSQSPRYKVTKRGQDVTLRCDPISSHATLYWYQQALGQGPEFLTYFNYEAQPDKSGLPSDRFSAERPEGSISTLTIQRTEQRDSAMYRCASSLGLEDTDTQYFGPGTRLTVL.